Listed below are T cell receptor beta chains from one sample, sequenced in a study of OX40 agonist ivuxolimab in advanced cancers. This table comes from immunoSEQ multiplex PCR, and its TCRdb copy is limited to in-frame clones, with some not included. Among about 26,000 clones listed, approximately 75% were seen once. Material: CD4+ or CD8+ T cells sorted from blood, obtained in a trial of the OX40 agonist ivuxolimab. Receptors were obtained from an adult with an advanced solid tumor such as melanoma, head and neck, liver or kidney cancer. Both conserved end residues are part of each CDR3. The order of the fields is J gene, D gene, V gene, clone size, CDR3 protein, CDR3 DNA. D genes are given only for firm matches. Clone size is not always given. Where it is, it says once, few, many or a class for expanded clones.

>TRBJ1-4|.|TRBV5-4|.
CASSQERGIEKLFF
TGTGCCAGCAGCCAAGAACGAGGGATCGAAAAACTGTTTTTT
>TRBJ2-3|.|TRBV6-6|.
CASALEGGNTQYF
TGTGCCAGCGCACTGGAGGGGGGTAATACGCAGTATTTT
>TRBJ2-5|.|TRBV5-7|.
CASSRWEVQETQYF
TGTGCCAGCAGCCGGTGGGAGGTCCAAGAGACCCAGTACTTC
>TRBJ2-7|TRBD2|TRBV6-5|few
CASSSFSGAGNEQYF
TGTGCCAGCAGCTCGTTCAGCGGGGCCGGGAACGAGCAGTACTTC
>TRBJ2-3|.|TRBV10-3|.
CAISTVTGDTQYF
TGTGCCATCAGCACGGTCACGGGCGATACGCAGTATTTT
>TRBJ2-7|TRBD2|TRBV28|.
CASSLVPSGGYEQYF
TGTGCCAGCAGTTTAGTCCCTAGCGGGGGTTACGAGCAGTACTTC
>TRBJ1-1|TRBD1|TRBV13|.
CASSFGTGDTEAFF
TGTGCCAGCAGCTTCGGGACAGGGGACACTGAAGCTTTCTTT
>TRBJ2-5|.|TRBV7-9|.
CASSLPRGEETQYF
TGTGCCAGCAGCTTACCCAGAGGGGAAGAGACCCAGTACTTC
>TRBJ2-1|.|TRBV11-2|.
CASSLDGTSLQWEQFF
TGTGCCAGCAGCTTAGATGGTACTAGCCTTCAATGGGAGCAGTTCTTC
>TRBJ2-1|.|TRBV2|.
CATFGLAAGNEQFF
TGTGCCACCTTTGGGCTAGCAGCCGGGAATGAGCAGTTCTTC
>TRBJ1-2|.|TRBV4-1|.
CASSHARTEQFDGYTF
TGCGCCAGCAGCCATGCGAGGACCGAACAATTTGATGGCTACACCTTC
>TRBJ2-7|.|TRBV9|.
CASSGGGSYEQYF
TGTGCCAGCAGCGGAGGAGGTTCCTACGAGCAGTACTTC
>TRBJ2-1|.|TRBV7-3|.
CASSLTFRKTGGINEQFF
TGTGCCAGCAGCTTAACGTTTCGGAAGACTGGAGGCATCAATGAGCAGTTCTTC
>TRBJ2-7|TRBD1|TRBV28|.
CASTMTGGLTYEQYF
TGTGCCAGCACAATGACAGGGGGCCTTACCTACGAGCAGTACTTC
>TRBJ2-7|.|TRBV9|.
CASTMGAHSYEQYF
TGTGCCAGCACCATGGGTGCCCACTCCTACGAGCAGTACTTC
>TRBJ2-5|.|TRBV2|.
CASSETSRAQYF
TGTGCCAGCAGTGAAACCAGCCGGGCCCAGTACTTC
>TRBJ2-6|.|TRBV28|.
CASSLGGRPFSGANVLTF
TGTGCCAGCAGTTTAGGAGGGCGTCCCTTCTCTGGGGCCAACGTCCTGACTTTC
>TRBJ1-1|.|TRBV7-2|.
CASSLWAGANTEAFF
TGTGCCAGCAGCTTATGGGCAGGGGCGAACACTGAAGCTTTCTTT
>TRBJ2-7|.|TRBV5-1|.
CASSPLGSYEQYF
TGCGCCAGCAGCCCCTTAGGGTCCTACGAGCAGTACTTC
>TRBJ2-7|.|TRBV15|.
CATSRDQGSEQYF
TGTGCCACCAGCAGAGATCAAGGGAGCGAGCAGTACTTC
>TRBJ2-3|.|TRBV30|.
CAWSAESRDTQYF
TGTGCCTGGAGTGCCGAGTCCCGAGATACGCAGTATTTT